This T cell receptor (beta chain) was recorded in a study of blood T cell repertoires in COVID-19. The length of the CDR3 is 16 residues. Losses at the gene ends were 1 base for V and 5 bases for J; bases not matched to a gene: 6. Germline CDR1 reads MGHRA; CDR2 reads YSYEKL. In the original analysis: Quantification of nucleated cells was approximated via reference gene primer amplification. Using immunoSEQ multiplex PCR, the repertoire was profiled, and TCRdb retains in-frame clones only, with some absent. V and J calls and clone size are as listed in that table; D and trimming were resolved from the DNA. The data contain hundreds of thousands of clones, more than 70% of them seen just once; the ten biggest clones take up roughly 10%.

The sequenced material came from peripheral blood. V and J are TRBV4-1 and TRBJ2-1; 9 positions agree with TRBD2. The receptor comes from a woman aged 30 to 39 with COVID-19, enrolled during active disease. The CDR3 reads CASSQAAGGVDNEQFF. The CDR3 bases are TGCGCCAGCAGCCAAGCTGCGGGAGGGGTAGACAATGAGCAGTTCTTC.